This is a list of T cell receptor beta chains from one sample in a study of beta chain features in type 1 diabetes. The assay was immunoSEQ multiplex PCR, and TCRdb's table has in-frame clones only and misses some. The repertoire has over 700,000 clones, roughly a sixth of them found once; the top ten carry 0.02% to 0.03%. The sequenced sample consisted of naive CD4+ T cells from blood. The source is a woman between 18 and 29 years old in good health. Each CDR3 is given with its conserved first and last residue. D genes are given only for firm matches. Some rows mark clone size as missing; the rest say once, few, many or name a class of expanded clone.

size	D	V	J	CDR3	DNA
few	NA	TRBV7-9	TRBJ2-7	CASSSWRSDYEQYF	TGTGCCAGCAGCTCCTGGCGATCGGACTACGAGCAGTACTTC
NA	NA	TRBV7-2	TRBJ2-2	CASSPDGVTGELFF	TGTGCCAGCAGCCCAGACGGCGTCACCGGGGAGCTGTTTTTT
few	NA	TRBV4-3	TRBJ1-2	CASSQRDRYYGYTF	TGCGCCAGCAGCCAAAGGGATAGGTACTATGGCTACACCTTC
few	TRBD2	TRBV7-9	TRBJ2-7	CASSLLPSIAGENEQYF	TGTGCCAGCAGCTTATTGCCCTCGATAGCGGGAGAAAACGAGCAGTACTTC
NA	NA	TRBV5-1	TRBJ2-7	CASSFLQGGSYEQYF	TGCGCCAGCAGCTTTCTACAGGGTGGATCCTACGAGCAGTACTTC
few	NA	TRBV18	TRBJ2-1	CASSPGGGQFF	TGTGCCAGCTCACCAGGGGGAGGGCAGTTCTTC
NA	NA	TRBV6-5	TRBJ1-5	CASSYGAQHNQPQHF	TGTGCCAGCAGTTACGGGGCACAGCACAATCAGCCCCAGCATTTT
NA	NA	TRBV5-1	TRBJ1-1	CASSLAALTRMNTEAFF	TGCGCCAGCAGCTTGGCCGCCCTCACCCGGATGAACACTGAAGCTTTCTTT
few	NA	TRBV15	TRBJ1-2	CATSRDRDRGYGYTF	TGTGCCACCAGCAGAGATAGAGACAGAGGCTATGGCTACACCTTC
NA	NA	TRBV19	TRBJ1-1	CASSRPAGEEWNTEAFF	TGTGCCAGTAGTAGGCCGGCCGGGGAAGAATGGAACACTGAAGCTTTCTTT
few	NA	TRBV7-9	TRBJ2-5	CASSPLLGIQETQYF	TGTGCCAGCAGCCCCCTATTGGGGATCCAAGAGACCCAGTACTTC
few	NA	TRBV25-1	TRBJ1-2	CASSVGQRYGYTF	TGTGCCAGCAGTGTCGGACAGAGGTATGGCTACACCTTC
NA	TRBD1	TRBV4-3	TRBJ2-5	CASSQGPTGSGETQYF	TGCGCCAGCAGCCAAGGCCCGACAGGGTCTGGGGAGACCCAGTACTTC
few	NA	TRBV2	TRBJ1-5	CASKFARGGHQPQHF	TGTGCCAGCAAGTTTGCGCGGGGCGGACATCAGCCCCAGCATTTT
NA	TRBD2	TRBV7-2	TRBJ2-7	CASSFRTSRLNSYEQYF	TGTGCCAGCAGCTTTCGGACTAGCAGGCTGAATTCCTACGAGCAGTACTTC
NA	TRBD2	TRBV7-2	TRBJ2-3	CASSSPGGNTQYF	TGTGCCAGCAGCTCACCGGGGGGTAATACGCAGTATTTT
NA	NA	TRBV2	TRBJ2-7	CASSLERITYEQYF	TGTGCCAGCAGTCTCGAACGGATAACTTACGAGCAGTACTTC
few	NA	TRBV29-1	TRBJ2-6	CSVKIVGLPGANVLTF	TGCAGCGTTAAAATCGTCGGGTTACCAGGGGCCAACGTCCTGACTTTC
few	NA	TRBV7-2	TRBJ1-1	CASSLVATENTEAFF	TGTGCCAGCAGCTTAGTTGCGACAGAGAACACTGAAGCTTTCTTT
few	TRBD2	TRBV4-3	TRBJ2-1	CASSQEAGLAANEQFF	TGCGCCAGCAGCCAAGAGGCGGGACTAGCTGCCAATGAGCAGTTCTTC
NA	NA	TRBV6-5	TRBJ2-7	CASRSPSGSAYEQYF	TGTGCCAGCAGGTCTCCCAGCGGGTCCGCCTACGAGCAGTACTTC
NA	NA	TRBV5-4	TRBJ2-5	CASSRPQETQYF	TGTGCCAGCAGCAGACCTCAAGAGACCCAGTACTTC
NA	NA	TRBV4-3	TRBJ2-2	CASSQETDREGGELFF	TGCGCCAGCAGCCAAGAAACCGACAGAGAGGGCGGGGAGCTGTTTTTT
few	TRBD2	TRBV2	TRBJ2-7	CASTERGTYEQYF	TGTGCCAGCACTGAGCGGGGGACCTACGAGCAGTACTTC
NA	NA	TRBV20-1	TRBJ1-1	CSARDDPEAFF	TGCAGTGCTAGAGATGATCCTGAAGCTTTCTTT
NA	TRBD1	TRBV5-4	TRBJ2-1	CASATGGAYNEQFF	TGTGCCAGCGCCACAGGGGGCGCCTACAATGAGCAGTTCTTC
NA	NA	TRBV7-2	TRBJ2-2	CASSSGPYTGELFF	TGTGCCAGCAGCTCCGGGCCCTACACCGGGGAGCTGTTTTTT
few	NA	TRBV18	TRBJ2-5	CASSPGGRETQYF	TGTGCCAGCTCACCAGGAGGGCGGGAGACCCAGTACTTC
few	NA	TRBV6-5	TRBJ2-7	CASTDSYEQYF	TGTGCCTCGACCGATTCCTACGAGCAGTACTTC